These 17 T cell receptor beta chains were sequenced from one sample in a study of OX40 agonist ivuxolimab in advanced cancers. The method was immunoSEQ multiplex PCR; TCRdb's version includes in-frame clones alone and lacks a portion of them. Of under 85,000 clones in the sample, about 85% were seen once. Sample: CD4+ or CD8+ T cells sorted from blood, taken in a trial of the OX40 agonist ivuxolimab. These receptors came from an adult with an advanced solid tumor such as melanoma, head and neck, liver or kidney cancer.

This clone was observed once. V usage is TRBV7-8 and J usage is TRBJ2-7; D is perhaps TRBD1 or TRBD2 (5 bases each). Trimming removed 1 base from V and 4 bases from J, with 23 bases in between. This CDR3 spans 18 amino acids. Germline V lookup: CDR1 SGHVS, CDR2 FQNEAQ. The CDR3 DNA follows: TGTGCCAGCAGCTTAGAGGTTTTGTTGGGGACCCTAGTGTACGAGCAGTACTTC. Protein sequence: CASSLEVLLGTLVYEQYF.

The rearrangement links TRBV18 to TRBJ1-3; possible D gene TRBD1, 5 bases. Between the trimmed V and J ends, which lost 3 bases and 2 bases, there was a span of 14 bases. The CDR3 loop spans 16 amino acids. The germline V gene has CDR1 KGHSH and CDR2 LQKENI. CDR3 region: CASSPDRLGAGNTIYF. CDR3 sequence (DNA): TGTGCCAGCTCACCCGACCGCCTAGGGGCTGGAAACACCATATATTTT.

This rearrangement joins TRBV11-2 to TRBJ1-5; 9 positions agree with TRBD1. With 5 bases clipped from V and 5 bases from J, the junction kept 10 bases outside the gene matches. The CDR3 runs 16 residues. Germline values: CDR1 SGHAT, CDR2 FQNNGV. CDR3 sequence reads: CASSPGTGKRDQPQHF. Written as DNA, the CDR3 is TGTGCCAGCAGCCCCGGGACAGGGAAGAGAGATCAGCCCCAGCATTTT. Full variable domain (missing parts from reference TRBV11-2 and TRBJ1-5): EAGVAQSPRYKIIEKRQSVAFWCNPISGHATLYWYQQILGQGPKLLIQFQNNGVVDDSQLPKDRFSAERLKGVDSTLKIQPAKLEDSAVYLCASSPGTGKRDQPQHFGDGTRLSIL.

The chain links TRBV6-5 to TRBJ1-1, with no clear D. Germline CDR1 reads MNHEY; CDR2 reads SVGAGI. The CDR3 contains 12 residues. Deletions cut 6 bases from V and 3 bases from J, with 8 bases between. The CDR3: CASSPPYTEAFF. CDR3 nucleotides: TGTGCCAGCAGCCCACCTTACACTGAAGCTTTCTTT.

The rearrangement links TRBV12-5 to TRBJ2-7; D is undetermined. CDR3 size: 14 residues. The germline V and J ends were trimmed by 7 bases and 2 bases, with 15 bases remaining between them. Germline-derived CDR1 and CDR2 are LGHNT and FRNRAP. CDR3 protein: CASDDKDPPYEQYF. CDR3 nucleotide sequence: TGTGCTAGTGACGACAAGGACCCACCCTACGAGCAGTACTTC. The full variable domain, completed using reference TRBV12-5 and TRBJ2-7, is DARVTQTPRHKVTEMGQEVTMRCQPILGHNTVFWYRQTMMQGLELLAYFRNRAPLDDSGMPKDRFSAEMPDATLATLKIQPSEPRDSAVYFCASDDKDPPYEQYFGPGTRLTVT.

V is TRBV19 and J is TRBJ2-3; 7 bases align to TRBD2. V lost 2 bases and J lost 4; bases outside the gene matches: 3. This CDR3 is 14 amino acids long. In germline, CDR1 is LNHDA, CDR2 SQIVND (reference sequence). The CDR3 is CASSIWGGSDTQYF. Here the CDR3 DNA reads TGTGCCAGTAGTATATGGGGAGGGTCAGATACGCAGTATTTT.

The CDR3 sequence: CAWSGTGAGNTIYF. CDR3 nucleotides: TGTGCCTGGAGCGGGACAGGGGCTGGAAACACCATATATTTT. The chain has TRBV30 and TRBJ1-3; 10 bases agree with TRBD1. The CDR3 extends over 14 amino acids. V dropped 3 bases and J dropped 2; count of bases not matched to a gene: 1. CDR1 GTSNPN and CDR2 SVGIG come from the germline V gene (reference sequence).

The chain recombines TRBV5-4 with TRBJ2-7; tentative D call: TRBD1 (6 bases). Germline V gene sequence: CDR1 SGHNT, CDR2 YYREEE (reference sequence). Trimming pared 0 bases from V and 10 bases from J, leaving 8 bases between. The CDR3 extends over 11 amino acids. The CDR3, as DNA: TGTGCCAGCAGCTTGGGCAGGGGTCAGTACTTC. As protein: CASSLGRGQYF.

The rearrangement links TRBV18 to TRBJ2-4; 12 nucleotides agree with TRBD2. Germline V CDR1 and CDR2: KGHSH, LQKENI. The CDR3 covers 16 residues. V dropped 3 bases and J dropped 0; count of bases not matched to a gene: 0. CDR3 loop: CASSPGLAGAKNIQYF. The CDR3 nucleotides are TGTGCCAGCTCACCGGGACTAGCGGGAGCCAAAAACATTCAGTACTTC.

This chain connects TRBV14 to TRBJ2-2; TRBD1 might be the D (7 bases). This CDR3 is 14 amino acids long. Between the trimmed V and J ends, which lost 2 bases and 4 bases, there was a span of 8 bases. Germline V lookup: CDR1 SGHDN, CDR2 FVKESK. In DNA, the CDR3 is TGTGCCAGCAGCCAACAGGGGGGCACCGGGGAGCTGTTTTTT. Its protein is CASSQQGGTGELFF.

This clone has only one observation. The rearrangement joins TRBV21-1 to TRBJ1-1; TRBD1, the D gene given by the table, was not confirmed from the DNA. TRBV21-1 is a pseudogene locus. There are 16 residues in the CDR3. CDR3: CASSEKNRSANTEAFF. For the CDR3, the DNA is TGTGCCAGCAGCGAGAAGAACAGGTCGGCGAACACTGAAGCTTTCTTT.

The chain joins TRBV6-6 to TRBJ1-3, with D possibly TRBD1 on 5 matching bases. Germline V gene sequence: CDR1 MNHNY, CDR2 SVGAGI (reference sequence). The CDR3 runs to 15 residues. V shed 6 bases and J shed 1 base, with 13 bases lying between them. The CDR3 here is CASSPREGSGNTIYF. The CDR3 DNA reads TGTGCCAGCAGCCCTAGGGAGGGGTCTGGAAACACCATATATTTT.

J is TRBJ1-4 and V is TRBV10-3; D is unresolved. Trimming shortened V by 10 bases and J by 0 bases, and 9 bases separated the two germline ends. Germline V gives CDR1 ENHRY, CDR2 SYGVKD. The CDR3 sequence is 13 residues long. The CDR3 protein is CATGPSTNEKLFF. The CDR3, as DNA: TGTGCCACCGGCCCATCAACTAATGAAAAACTGTTTTTT.

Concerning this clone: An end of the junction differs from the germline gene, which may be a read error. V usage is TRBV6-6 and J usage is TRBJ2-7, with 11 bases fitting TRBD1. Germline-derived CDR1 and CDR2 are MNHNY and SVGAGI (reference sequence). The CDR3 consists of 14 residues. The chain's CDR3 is CASTYGTGGYEQYF. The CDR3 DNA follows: TGTGCCAGCACTTACGGGACAGGGGGTTACGAGCAGTACTTC.

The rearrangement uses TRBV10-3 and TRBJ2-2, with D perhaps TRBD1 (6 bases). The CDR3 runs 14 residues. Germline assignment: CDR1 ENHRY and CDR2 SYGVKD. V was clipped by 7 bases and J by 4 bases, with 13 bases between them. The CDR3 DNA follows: TGTGCCATCAAAGCAGGGGCGAGCACCGGGGAGCTGTTTTTT. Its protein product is CAIKAGASTGELFF.

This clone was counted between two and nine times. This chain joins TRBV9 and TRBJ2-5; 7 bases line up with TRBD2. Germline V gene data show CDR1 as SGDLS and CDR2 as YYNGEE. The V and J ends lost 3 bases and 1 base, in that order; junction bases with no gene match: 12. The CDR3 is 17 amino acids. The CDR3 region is CASSALPSGTFQETQYF. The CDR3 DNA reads TGTGCCAGCAGCGCCCTTCCTAGCGGAACTTTCCAAGAGACCCAGTACTTC.

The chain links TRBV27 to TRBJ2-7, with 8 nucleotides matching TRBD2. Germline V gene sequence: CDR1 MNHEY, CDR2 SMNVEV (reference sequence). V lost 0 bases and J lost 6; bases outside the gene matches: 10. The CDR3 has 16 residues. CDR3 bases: TGTGCCAGCAGTTTATCCCCGGTCAGCGGGAGTCGCGAGCAGTACTTC. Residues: CASSLSPVSGSREQYF.